The clone carrying this T cell receptor beta chain appeared a few times. The antigen remains undetermined. These data belong to a study of T cell repertoires in cytomegalovirus infection. Overall study: Selection of CMV epitopes for the study included recently identified HLA-C-restricted and well-studied HLA-B-restricted ones. Carrying CMV and the relevant HLA type showed in public TCR beta signatures.

The germline V and J ends were trimmed by 4 bases and 1 base, with 15 bases remaining between them. The CDR3 is 16 residues long. Germline V gene data show CDR1 as SEHNR and CDR2 as FQNEAQ (reference sequence). Study observations and caveats: CMV-specific TCR beta clonotypes restricted by HLA-C were the ones dominating the ex vivo response. Using cumulative public TCR beta family frequency, the authors identified those who carried CMV together with the relevant HLA.

TCRdb used MiXCR to reprocess the reads, holding one entry per CDR3 protein. Of 700,000 to 950,000 distinct CDR3 sequences in the sample, about 30% were seen once. The material sequenced was cultured CD8+ T cells from PBMCs, taken from culture after CMV antigen stimulation. The chain employs TRBV7-9 and TRBJ2-3, with TRBD2 as a possible D gene (6 bases). The sequence was collected from a human donor in good health (CMV status not recorded). Some clones in this sample may be carry-over from other donors' samples. The CDR3 region is CASSSVEGGGTDTQYF. The CDR3 region has the DNA TGTGCCAGCAGCTCGGTTGAGGGCGGGGGCACAGATACGCAGTATTTT.